The T cell receptor beta chain under discussion was sequenced for a study of early T cells in non-severe SARS-CoV-2 infection. Study context: Sequencing input comprised bulk RNA from unsorted whole blood; chain pairing was not available.

Germline values: CDR1 SGHTA, CDR2 FQGTGA. With 5 bases removed from V and 0 bases from J, the gap between germline ends came to 8 bases. The CDR3 has 14 residues. Unique molecular identifiers were attached to individual cDNA molecules. TCRdb analysed the 5' RACE reads with MiXCR anew, one entry per CDR3 protein. The sample contains 20,000 to 25,000 distinct CDR3 sequences, around 5% of which appear only once. Details on this clonotype: Its antigen is undetermined.

General study points: Matching with VDJdb favored anti-spike CD8 responses (missing private and CD4 specificities).

The J gene is TRBJ2-1, the V gene TRBV7-3; D is unclear. The sequence came from an adult who was a healthcare worker with PCR-confirmed SARS-CoV-2 infection or an uninfected control (not recorded which). The sample comprised whole blood. DNA of the CDR3: TGTGCCAGCAGCCCCCTACACTCCTACAATGAGCAGTTCTTC. It is translated as CASSPLHSYNEQFF. Full variable domain (missing parts from reference TRBV7-3 and TRBJ2-1): GAGVSQTPSNKVTEKGKYVELRCDPISGHTALYWYRQSLGQGPEFLIYFQGTGAADDSGLPNDRFFAVRPEGSVSTLKIQRTERGDSAVYLCASSPLHSYNEQFFGPGTRLTVL.